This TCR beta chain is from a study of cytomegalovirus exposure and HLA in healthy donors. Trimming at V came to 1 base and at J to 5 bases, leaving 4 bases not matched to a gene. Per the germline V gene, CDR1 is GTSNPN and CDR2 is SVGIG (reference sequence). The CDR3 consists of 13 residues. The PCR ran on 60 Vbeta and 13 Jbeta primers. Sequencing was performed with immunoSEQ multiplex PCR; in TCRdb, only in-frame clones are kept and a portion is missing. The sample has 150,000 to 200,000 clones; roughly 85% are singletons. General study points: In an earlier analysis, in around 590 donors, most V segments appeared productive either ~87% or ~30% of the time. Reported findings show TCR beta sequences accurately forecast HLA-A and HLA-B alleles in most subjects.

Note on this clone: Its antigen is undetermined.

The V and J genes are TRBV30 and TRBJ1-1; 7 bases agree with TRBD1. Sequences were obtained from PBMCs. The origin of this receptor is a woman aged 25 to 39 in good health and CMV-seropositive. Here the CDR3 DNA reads TGTGCCTGGAGTGGCAGGGGGTGGACTGAAGCTTTCTTT. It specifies CAWSGRGWTEAFF. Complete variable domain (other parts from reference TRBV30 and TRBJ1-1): SQTIHQWPATLVQPVGSPLSLECTVEGTSNPNLYWYRQAAGRGLQLLFYSVGIGQISSEVPQNLSASRPQDRQFILSSKKLLLSDSGFYLCAWSGRGWTEAFFGQGTRLTVV.